One and the same sample provided the 19 T cell receptor beta chains below, sequenced in a study of blood T cells in healthy people across ages. Using a J-beta primer mix together with a sample-barcoded 5' primer, a second PCR was run for roughly 6 to 12 cycles. TCRdb reanalysed the 5' RACE reads using MiXCR and keeps one entry per CDR3 protein. The sample carries about 1,400,000 distinct CDR3 sequences, approximately 38% recorded once. Sequencing input: blood. These receptors all come from a woman between 18 and 29 years old in good health.

The CDR3 nucleotides read TGTGCCACCAGTGATTCCGCGCGTAGCGGGAAGGCAGATACGCAGTATTTT. It is translated as CATSDSARSGKADTQYF. The rearrangement links TRBV24-1 to TRBJ2-3; TRBD2 matches at 8 bases. V trimming: 2 bases; J trimming: 4 bases; junction bases outside the gene matches: 10. The germline gives CDR1 KGHDR, CDR2 SFDVKD. CDR3 length equals 17 residues.

This clonotype was recorded a few times. The rearrangement links TRBV6-2 or TRBV6-3 to TRBJ1-5; D may be TRBD1 (6 bases). Germline CDR1 MNHEY, CDR2 SVGEGT. There are 15 residues in the CDR3. V was clipped by 2 bases and J by 4 bases, with 12 bases between them. In DNA form, the CDR3 reads TGTGCCAGCAGTTACCAGGACAGAGTAAATCAGCCCCAGCATTTT. Translation gives CASSYQDRVNQPQHF.

This clonotype was detected only a few times. The chain joins TRBV5-1 to TRBJ2-1; no firm D call. There are 14 residues in the CDR3. The V end was cut by 0 bases, the J end by 9 bases, with 13 bases between. The germline V gene has CDR1 SGHRS and CDR2 YFSETQ. CDR3 DNA: TGCGCCAGCAGCTTGGCTTTAACGAGCACTGAGCAGTTCTTC. Translating gives CASSLALTSTEQFF.

The chain links TRBV9 to TRBJ1-1, with D tentatively TRBD1 (6 bases). Trimming took 0 bases from V and 4 from J, leaving 13 bases between them. From germline, CDR1 is SGDLS and CDR2 YYNGEE. The CDR3 runs to 15 residues. CDR3 bases: TGTGCCAGCAGCGTAGGGGGGCTAGGCTTCACTGAAGCTTTCTTT. It is translated as CASSVGGLGFTEAFF.

The rearrangement links TRBV20-1 to TRBJ1-4; no definite D call. V lost 6 bases to trimming and J lost 7 bases, with 15 bases between them. Germline V lookup: CDR1 DFQATT, CDR2 SNEGSKA (reference sequence). This CDR3 has 13 amino acids. The CDR3 spells CSAREGGLEKLFF. The CDR3 DNA sequence: TGCAGTGCCCGCGAGGGTGGGCTTGAAAAACTGTTTTTT.

This clonotype has a handful of counts. The rearrangement uses TRBV3-1 and TRBJ2-4; the D is unclear. The end of the DNA is better explained by TRBJ2-7, so the J call may be wrong. Germline assignment: CDR1 LGHDT and CDR2 YNNKEL (reference sequence). The CDR3 is made up of 12 amino acids. CDR3 bases: TGTGCCAGCAGCCCCCCAAAGGGCGAGCAGTACTTC. Amino acid sequence: CASSPPKGEQYF.

This chain uses TRBV20-1 with TRBJ2-1, with D possibly being TRBD2 (5 bases). TRBJ2-7 matches the DNA end more closely, so the J call is doubtful. Germline V lookup: CDR1 DFQATT, CDR2 SNEGSKA (reference sequence). The CDR3 spans 13 residues. CDR3 nucleotides: TGCAGTGCCCCTAGCCAGTCCTACAATGAGCAGTACTTC. Translation gives CSAPSQSYNEQYF.

The J gene is TRBJ2-1, the V gene TRBV25-1; 12 bases match TRBD2. The CDR3 totals 14 residues. V trimming: 7 bases; J trimming: 10 bases; junction bases outside the gene matches: 8. Germline CDR1 and CDR2: MGHDK and SYGVNS. CDR3 sequence reads: CASTGLAGLREQFF. The DNA for the CDR3 is TGTGCCAGCACGGGACTAGCGGGCCTCAGGGAGCAGTTCTTC.

This rearrangement joins TRBV20-1 to TRBJ2-3; D perhaps matches TRBD2 (5 bases). This CDR3 has 16 amino acids. Trimming shortened V by 5 bases and J by 2 bases, and 20 bases separated the two germline ends. Germline CDR1 and CDR2: DFQATT and SNEGSKA (reference sequence). CDR3 nucleotides: TGCAGTGCTTTACCGGGAACCCACTACACCACAGATACGCAGTATTTT. Its translation is CSALPGTHYTTDTQYF.

The sample holds a few counts of this clonotype. This rearrangement joins TRBV10-3 to TRBJ2-7; 7 bases are shared with TRBD1. Unmatched junction bases numbered 1, after V lost 6 bases and J lost 2 bases. CDR3 length: 12 residues. Germline V CDR1 and CDR2: ENHRY, SYGVKD. CDR3 nucleotide sequence: TGTGCCATCAGCGGACAGGCCTACGAGCAGTACTTC. It codes for CAISGQAYEQYF.

The V and J genes are TRBV7-3 and TRBJ2-3, with D unresolved. Trimming cost V 3 bases and J 0 bases, with 13 bases left between them. The CDR3 has 16 residues. CDR1 SGHTA and CDR2 FQGTGA come from the germline V gene. The CDR3 DNA follows: TGTGCCAGCAGCTTGCAGGCCCCAGGAAGCACAGATACGCAGTATTTT. As protein: CASSLQAPGSTDTQYF.

The V call is TRBV2, the J call TRBJ1-2; 8 bases map to TRBD1. Germline trimming cut 6 bases from V and 3 bases from J; bases unmatched to any gene: 6. There are 14 residues in the CDR3. Germline values: CDR1 SNHLY, CDR2 FYNNEI. CDR3: CASRPGQAYYGYTF. CDR3 sequence (DNA): TGTGCCAGCAGGCCGGGACAGGCCTACTATGGCTACACCTTC.

This chain connects TRBV2 to TRBJ2-3; D possibly corresponds to TRBD2 (6 bases). The germline V gene encodes CDR1 SNHLY and CDR2 FYNNEI. The V end lost 2 bases, the J end lost 4 bases, and 19 bases lay between the germline ends. This CDR3 has 17 amino acids. This chain's CDR3 is CASSEYGRGGGSDTQYF. In DNA form, the CDR3 reads TGTGCCAGCAGTGAATACGGGCGGGGTGGGGGTTCAGATACGCAGTATTTT.

There are a few counts of this clonotype. The chain recombines TRBV6-6 with TRBJ1-1; D might be TRBD1 (5 bases). Germline CDR1 MNHNY, CDR2 SVGAGI (reference sequence). The CDR3 contains 14 residues. Trimming took 0 bases from V and 2 from J, leaving 7 bases between them. CDR3 coding DNA: TGTGCCAGCAGTTACTCGGGGACTAACACTGAAGCTTTCTTT. Amino acid sequence: CASSYSGTNTEAFF.

This clonotype was observed a handful of times. This chain connects TRBV5-5 to TRBJ1-2, with TRBD1 identical over 9 bases. With 0 bases clipped from V and 0 bases from J, the junction kept 3 bases outside the gene matches. The CDR3 runs to 16 residues. CDR1 SGHKS and CDR2 YYEKEE come from the germline V gene (reference sequence). The CDR3 bases are TGTGCCAGCAGCTTGGAGGGACAGGGTTCTAACTATGGCTACACCTTC. Amino acid sequence: CASSLEGQGSNYGYTF.

In this sample, this clonotype turned up a few times. This sequence joins TRBV20-1 and TRBJ1-6, with a possible D match to TRBD1 (6 bases). This CDR3 is built from 17 residues. Trimming took 0 bases from V and 8 from J, leaving 20 bases between them. Germline V gives CDR1 DFQATT, CDR2 SNEGSKA (reference sequence). CDR3 coding DNA: TGCAGTGCTAGAGATAATCCCAACAGGGTGGGGGATTCACCCCTCCACTTT. This sequence encodes CSARDNPNRVGDSPLHF.

A remark on this clonotype: This could be a read error, since a much larger clone is one nucleotide away. The rearrangement joins TRBV6-6 to TRBJ2-4, with D perhaps TRBD1 or TRBD2 (5 bases each). The CDR3 spans 15 residues. Germline lookup yields CDR1 MNHNY and CDR2 SVGAGI (reference sequence). CDR3 protein: CASGRTGTAKNIRYF. CDR3 coding DNA: TGTGCCAGCGGGAGAACGGGGACGGCCAAAAACATTCGGTACTTC.

This clonotype was counted only a few times. The J gene is TRBJ1-4, the V gene TRBV30; 8 bases align to TRBD1. Germline V gives CDR1 GTSNPN, CDR2 SVGIG (reference sequence). CDR3 length: 16 residues. The V gene end was trimmed by 7 bases and the J gene end by 0 bases; junction bases not matched to a gene: 10. In nucleotides, the CDR3 is TGTGCCTTGGGACAGGCACTCCTTTCAACTAATGAAAAACTGTTTTTT. Translation: CALGQALLSTNEKLFF.

This clonotype was found a few times. The rearrangement links TRBV4-1 to TRBJ2-3, with D perhaps TRBD2 (6 bases). The CDR3 has 17 residues. Germline V lookup: CDR1 MGHRA, CDR2 YSYEKL. V was pared by 5 bases and J by 5 bases, with 23 bases between. In DNA, the CDR3 is TGCGCCAGCAGCTACCGCTCGCAACGGGAGATGGAAGATACGCAGTATTTT. Amino acid sequence: CASSYRSQREMEDTQYF.